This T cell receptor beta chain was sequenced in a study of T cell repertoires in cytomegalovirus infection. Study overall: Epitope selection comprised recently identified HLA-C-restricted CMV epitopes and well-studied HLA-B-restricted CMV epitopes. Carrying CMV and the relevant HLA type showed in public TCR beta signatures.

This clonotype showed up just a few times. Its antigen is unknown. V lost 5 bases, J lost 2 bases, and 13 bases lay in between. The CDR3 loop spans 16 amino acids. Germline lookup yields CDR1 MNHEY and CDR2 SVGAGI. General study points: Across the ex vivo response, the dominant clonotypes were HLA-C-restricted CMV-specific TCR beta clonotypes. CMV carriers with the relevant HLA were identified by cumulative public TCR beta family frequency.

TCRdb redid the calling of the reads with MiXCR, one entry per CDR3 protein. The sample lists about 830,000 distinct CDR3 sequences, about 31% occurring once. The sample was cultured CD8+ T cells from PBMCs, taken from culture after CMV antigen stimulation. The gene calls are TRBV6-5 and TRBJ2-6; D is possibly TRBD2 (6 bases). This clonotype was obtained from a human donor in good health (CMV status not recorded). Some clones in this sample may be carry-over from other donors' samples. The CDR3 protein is CASSGPREAGANVLTF. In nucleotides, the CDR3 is TGTGCCAGCAGTGGGCCTAGGGAGGCTGGGGCCAACGTCCTGACTTTC.